This T cell receptor (beta chain) was identified during a study of CD8 T cells in ankylosing spondylitis. Findings and caveats of the study: Characteristic, it appeared, of ankylosing spondylitis blood was a TCR beta motif of eight highly homologous variants.

TCRdb re-called the 5' RACE reads through MiXCR, storing one row per CDR3 protein. The sample carries approximately 400,000 distinct CDR3 sequences, about 25% recorded once. This clonotype was seen only a few times. Antigen: not known. Trimming stripped 3 bases from V and 6 bases from J, with 21 bases between. The CDR3 extends over 16 amino acids. Germline V CDR1 and CDR2: SGHDT, YYEEEE. This sequence joins TRBV5-6 and TRBJ1-2, with D perhaps matching TRBD1 (5 bases). The source of this sequence is a male donor with ankylosing spondylitis. The sample was blood, either unsorted or a sorted T cell fraction (not recorded which). The CDR3 reads CASSSTSRQPGDGYTF. The CDR3 nucleotides read TGTGCCAGCAGCTCAACTTCGAGACAGCCCGGCGATGGCTACACCTTC.